These 13 T cell receptor beta chains were sequenced from one sample in a study of T cell responses to AZD1222 COVID-19 vaccine. The protocol was immunoSEQ multiplex PCR, while the TCRdb copy is restricted to in-frame clones and leaves out a portion. Of 95,000 to 150,000 clones listed, about 87% were seen once; the top ten hold 4% to 4.5%. The sample here was peripheral blood, taken on day 0 of AZD1222 vaccination. These receptors came from an adult in good health.

V gene TRBV28 combines with J gene TRBJ2-7; TRBD2 agrees at 9 bases. CDR3 length: 15 residues. CDR1 MDHEN and CDR2 SYDVKM come from the germline V gene. With V trimmed by 6 bases and J by 4 bases, 10 bases remained unmatched. This CDR3 reads CASRYSGGAGYEQYF. CDR3 DNA sequence: TGTGCCAGCAGATATAGCGGGGGTGCGGGATACGAGCAGTACTTC.

CDR3 coding DNA: TGTGCCATCAGAGACTTCCAGGACACCTACGAGCAGTACTTC. Translated, it gives CAIRDFQDTYEQYF. This chain uses TRBV10-3 with TRBJ2-7, with a weak D call TRBD1 (5 bases). Trimming stripped 6 bases from V and 2 bases from J, with 14 bases between. The CDR3 is made up of 14 amino acids. CDR1 and CDR2 from the germline V gene are ENHRY and SYGVKD.

The chain has TRBV5-4 and TRBJ1-6, with 9 bases matching TRBD1. From germline, CDR1 is SGHNT and CDR2 YYREEE (reference sequence). The CDR3 is made up of 17 amino acids. With 4 bases clipped from V and 8 bases from J, the junction kept 13 bases outside the gene matches. Here the CDR3 DNA reads TGTGCCAGCAGCGGGTGGGGACAGGGTGTTGCTCATTCACCCCTCCACTTT. It yields the protein CASSGWGQGVAHSPLHF. Supplemented by reference TRBV5-4 and TRBJ1-6, the full variable domain reads ETGVTQSPTHLIKTRGQQVTLRCSSQSGHNTVSWYQQALGQGPQFIFQYYREEENGRGNFPPRFSGLQFPNYSSELNVNALELDDSALYLCASSGWGQGVAHSPLHFGNGTRLTVT.

V usage is TRBV9 and J usage is TRBJ2-1; D is possibly TRBD1 or TRBD2 (7 bases each). Trimming left V 2 bases short and J 3 bases short, with 12 bases between. Germline CDR1 is SGDLS and CDR2 is YYNGEE. The CDR3 length is 15 residues. The CDR3 spells CASSVTGEGYNEQFF. In DNA, the CDR3 is TGTGCCAGCAGCGTCACAGGGGAGGGCTACAATGAGCAGTTCTTC.

The J gene is TRBJ1-2, the V gene TRBV27; D might be TRBD1 (5 bases). This CDR3 is 15 amino acids long. With 1 base removed from V and 4 bases from J, the gap between germline ends came to 13 bases. CDR1 MNHEY and CDR2 SMNVEV come from the germline V gene (reference sequence). CDR3 bases: TGTGCCAGCAGTTTATTGACCGGGGACGGCTATGGCTACACCTTC. Its translation: CASSLLTGDGYGYTF.

V is TRBV19 and J is TRBJ1-1; perhaps TRBD1 as D (5 bases). Between the trimmed V and J ends, which lost 1 base and 0 bases, there was a span of 6 bases. This CDR3 contains 14 residues. Germline V gene data show CDR1 as LNHDA and CDR2 as SQIVND (reference sequence). The CDR3 DNA sequence: TGTGCCAGTAGTATAGGCAGGGTGAACACTGAAGCTTTCTTT. Encoded protein: CASSIGRVNTEAFF.

The V gene is TRBV6-2 or TRBV6-3, the J gene TRBJ2-3; D call uncertain. With 2 bases removed from V and 7 bases from J, the gap between germline ends came to 10 bases. The germline V gene encodes CDR1 MNHEY and CDR2 SVGEGT. The CDR3 is 13 amino acids. The CDR3 coding sequence is TGTGCCAGCAGTTACAAAGTGGGCCATACGCAGTATTTT. This encodes CASSYKVGHTQYF.

The V gene is TRBV14, the J gene TRBJ2-3; D is undetermined. The CDR3 contains 12 residues. V was clipped by 4 bases and J by 3 bases, with 5 bases between them. Germline CDR1 SGHDN, CDR2 FVKESK. The CDR3 is CASSPATDTQYF. The DNA for the CDR3 is TGTGCCAGCAGCCCGGCGACAGATACGCAGTATTTT.

CDR3 loop: CASSSKGLAGGQVDNEQFF. CDR3 DNA sequence: TGTGCCAGCAGCTCTAAGGGACTAGCGGGGGGGCAGGTGGACAATGAGCAGTTCTTC. This chain links TRBV5-5 with TRBJ2-1; 16 nucleotides agree with TRBD2. Germline V gene data show CDR1 as SGHKS and CDR2 as YYEKEE (reference sequence). Germline trimming cut 3 bases from V and 5 bases from J; bases unmatched to any gene: 11. This CDR3 is 19 amino acids long.

CDR3: CAILSVGAETQYF. As DNA, the CDR3 is TGTGCCATCCTGTCGGTAGGGGCAGAGACCCAGTACTTC. The chain employs TRBV10-3 and TRBJ2-5, with D tentatively TRBD1 (5 bases). This CDR3 contains 13 residues. Germline CDR1 ENHRY, CDR2 SYGVKD. The germline V and J ends were trimmed by 8 bases and 4 bases, with 14 bases remaining between them.

V is TRBV10-2 and J is TRBJ2-3, with TRBD2 matching over 8 bases. The CDR3 totals 15 residues. Per the germline V gene, CDR1 is WSHSY and CDR2 is SAAADI. V shed 2 bases, J shed 8 bases, and the junction held 9 bases outside the gene matches. CDR3 loop: CASSEVGAGGGTQYF. CDR3 bases: TGCGCCAGCAGTGAGGTAGGGGCGGGAGGAGGTACGCAGTATTTT.

The chain has TRBV4-3 and TRBJ1-1; tentative D call: TRBD1 (6 bases). Deletions cut 0 bases from V and 8 bases from J, with 13 bases between. The germline gives CDR1 LGHNA, CDR2 YSLEER. This CDR3 region has 14 residues. In DNA, the CDR3 is TGCGCCAGCAGCCAAGATGGGGGCGACAGAGAAGCTTTCTTT. Amino acid sequence: CASSQDGGDREAFF.

V gene TRBV5-4 combines with J gene TRBJ2-5; 8 nucleotides match TRBD2. With V trimmed by 4 bases and J by 2 bases, 10 bases remained unmatched. The germline V gene encodes CDR1 SGHNT and CDR2 YYREEE (reference sequence). The CDR3 is made up of 16 amino acids. CDR3 DNA sequence: TGTGCCAGCAGCATGTCTCTAGCGGGCTGGCAAGAGACCCAGTACTTC. The encoded protein is CASSMSLAGWQETQYF. Using reference TRBV5-4 and TRBJ2-5 for the parts outside the CDR3, the full variable domain is ETGVTQSPTHLIKTRGQQVTLRCSSQSGHNTVSWYQQALGQGPQFIFQYYREEENGRGNFPPRFSGLQFPNYSSELNVNALELDDSALYLCASSMSLAGWQETQYFGPGTRLLVL.